The next 4 T cell receptor beta chains were all read from a single sample in a study of OX40 agonist ivuxolimab in advanced cancers. Some clones are missing from TCRdb's copy, which holds only in-frame ones; the method was immunoSEQ multiplex PCR. The sample contains tens of thousands of clones, about 87% of which appear only once. The sequencing used CD4+ or CD8+ T cells sorted from blood, collected in a trial of the OX40 agonist ivuxolimab. The receptors were gathered from an adult with an advanced solid tumor such as melanoma, head and neck, liver or kidney cancer.

The chain links TRBV25-1 to TRBJ1-1; a weak D match, TRBD1 (6 bases). V dropped 4 bases and J dropped 11 bases, with 14 bases sitting between them. Per the germline V gene, CDR1 is MGHDK and CDR2 is SYGVNS. This CDR3 has 12 residues. The CDR3 sequence: CASSAPGTNAFF. The CDR3 DNA reads TGTGCCAGCAGTGCCCCCGGGACAAATGCTTTCTTT.

V usage is TRBV6-6 and J usage is TRBJ2-5; D remains unclear. Trimming stripped 2 bases from V and 1 base from J, with 8 bases between. CDR3 length: 14 residues. Per the germline V gene, CDR1 is MNHNY and CDR2 is SVGAGI (reference sequence). The CDR3 loop reads CASSYVGSQETQYF. The CDR3 DNA reads TGTGCCAGCAGTTACGTCGGCAGCCAAGAGACCCAGTACTTC.

This chain joins TRBV29-1 and TRBJ2-1; 7 nucleotides line up with TRBD1. CDR3 length equals 13 residues. V shed 7 bases and J 4 bases; nucleotides not matched to a gene: 7. Per germline, CDR1 SQVTM and CDR2 ANQGSEA. Written as DNA, the CDR3 is TGCAGCGCAAGACAGGGCCTATACAATGAGCAGTTCTTC. Protein product: CSARQGLYNEQFF.

The chain couples TRBV27 to TRBJ1-2, with 8 bases matching TRBD1. CDR3 length: 17 residues. With 2 bases clipped from V and 4 bases from J, the junction kept 12 bases outside the gene matches. Germline-derived CDR1 and CDR2 are MNHEY and SMNVEV (reference sequence). For the CDR3, the DNA is TGTGCCAGCAGTTTACTCTCGACAGGGGTGTATACCTATGGCTACACCTTC. Its protein product is CASSLLSTGVYTYGYTF.